This entry is about one TCR beta chain. Its target is unknown. The time point denotes: longitudinal time-point 2. Healthy control samples came from blood bank volunteers in Maryland, USA. PBMCs stored at -80 C, 2 million in total, were the source of the unsorted libraries. The data were taken from a study of neurological immune-mediated disorders. The study, taken as a whole, reports: The greatest TCR clonal expansion occurred in HTLV-1-associated myelopathy and the least in multiple sclerosis, which fell below healthy controls.

The cDNA was produced through 5'RACE with 10-nucleotide random UMIs. TCRdb recomputed calls from the 5' RACE reads with MiXCR, one row per CDR3 protein. The sample contains fewer than 70,000 distinct CDR3 sequences, more than 8% of which appear only once. Source material: PBMCs. The TCR was taken from a man aged 30 to 39 in good health.

The CDR3 DNA sequence: TGTGCCAGCAGACAAGGGCCGGGACTAGCGGGGGTCTACAATGAGCAGTTCTTC. Amino acids: CASRQGPGLAGVYNEQFF. This chain joins TRBV7-2 and TRBJ2-1, with 14 bases aligning to TRBD2. Trimming cost V 6 bases and J 3 bases; bases outside gene matches: 10. This CDR3 region has 18 residues. Germline V gives CDR1 SGHTA, CDR2 FQGNSA.